Following are 2 T cell receptor beta chains from one sample sequenced in a study of blood T cells in healthy people across ages. A second about 6 to 11 cycle PCR used barcoded and J-beta primers. TCRdb redid the calling of the 5' RACE reads with MiXCR, one entry per CDR3 protein. The profile covers about 940,000 distinct CDR3 sequences, with around 46% appearing a single time and under 15% taken by the ten largest. Material: blood. The receptor set was obtained from a man aged 30 to 45 in good health.

This chain links TRBV29-1 with TRBJ2-3; 9 positions agree with TRBD2. With 4 bases clipped from V and 6 bases from J, the junction kept 5 bases outside the gene matches. The CDR3 contains 13 residues. CDR1 is SQVTM, CDR2 ANQGSEA, per germline. CDR3 sequence (DNA): TGCAGCGTTGGGGGACTAGCCGGGGATACGCAGTATTTT. It translates to CSVGGLAGDTQYF.

This rearrangement joins TRBV29-1 to TRBJ2-2, with 14 bases that match TRBD2. The CDR3 is 15 residues long. Trimming took 7 bases from V and 3 from J; bases not matched to a gene: 4. Looked up from germline, CDR1 is SQVTM and CDR2 is ANQGSEA. The CDR3 DNA is TGCAGCGCCCGGACTAGCGGGGGGTACACCGGGGAGCTGTTTTTT. Translated: CSARTSGGYTGELFF.